The sequence of this TCR beta chain was determined in a study of CD4 T cells in relation to SARS-CoV-2 and coronaviruses. This clone was found a few times. Antigen unknown. Produced via immunoSEQ multiplex PCR; TCRdb's table is partial and in-frame only. The repertoire has about 38,000 clones, about three quarters of them found once; the top ten carry roughly 22%. The germline V gene encodes CDR1 SGHNT and CDR2 YYREEE (reference sequence). The CDR3 sequence is 15 residues long. The V segment lost 0 bases and the J segment 7 bases; nucleotides outside the gene matches: 6. The chain recombines TRBV5-4 with TRBJ2-7, with TRBD2 identical over 11 bases. Material: memory CD4+ T cells from PBMCs, cultured in vitro. The origin of this receptor is an adult with COVID-19. In nucleotides, the CDR3 is TGTGCCAGCAGCTTGGGGTCCCTAGCGGGAGGTGAGCAGTACTTC. Translated, it gives CASSLGSLAGGEQYF.